A single sample gave rise to the 18 T cell receptor beta chains below, sequenced in a study of PD-1 blockade in mismatch repair-deficient tumors (dated by TCRdb to about 2017). The library was obtained by the immunoSEQ multiplex PCR assay. The table was pulled from immuneACCESS by TCRdb, which kept in-frame rearrangements only. Such tables lose some clones; where checked, under half of the loss comes from unresolved V genes, and the rest has no known cause. This sample lists under 95,000 clones; roughly 80% were detected once. The ten largest clones represent less than 6.5% of the sample. The sequenced sample was peripheral blood, obtained 44 weeks after starting pembrolizumab. Receptor source: an adult with mismatch repair-deficient cancer.

This clone was seen at least ten times. J is TRBJ1-2 and V is TRBV7-9, with D unresolved. This CDR3 region has 13 residues. CDR1 and CDR2 from the germline V gene are SEHNR and FQNEAQ (reference sequence). V lost 5 bases and J 8 bases, leaving 15 bases between the germline ends. CDR3 amino acids: CASSPRSAAGYTF. The CDR3 coding sequence is TGTGCCAGCAGCCCTAGGTCGGCGGCGGGCTACACCTTC.

This rearrangement joins TRBV7-2 to TRBJ1-1; TRBD1 agrees at 10 bases. The V and J ends lost 3 bases and 7 bases, in that order; junction bases with no gene match: 8. In germline, CDR1 is SGHTA, CDR2 FQGNSA. The CDR3 has 15 amino acids. CDR3 in amino acids: CASSLPPGTGVEAFF. For the CDR3, the DNA is TGTGCCAGCAGCTTGCCCCCCGGGACAGGGGTTGAAGCTTTCTTT.

This sequence joins TRBV15 and TRBJ1-5; D might be TRBD1 (6 bases). The V end was cut by 3 bases, the J end by 4 bases, with 10 bases between. Germline lookup yields CDR1 LNHNV and CDR2 YYDKDF (reference sequence). This CDR3 is built from 14 residues. The CDR3 reads CATSSGTLNQPQHF. Written as DNA, the CDR3 is TGTGCCACCAGCAGCGGGACACTTAATCAGCCCCAGCATTTT.

CDR3 nucleotides: TGTGCCAGCAGTTTCGGTTTCATTGGGTTCAATGAGCAGTTCTTC. Residues: CASSFGFIGFNEQFF. The chain couples TRBV27 to TRBJ2-1; D is uncertain. The V end lost 3 bases, the J end lost 6 bases, and 15 bases lay between the germline ends. CDR1 is MNHEY, CDR2 SMNVEV, per germline (reference sequence). The CDR3 covers 15 residues.

CDR3 sequence (DNA): TGTGCCAGCAGCTTAGCCGGTTTCAATGAGCAGTTCTTC. Translating it yields CASSLAGFNEQFF. The chain employs TRBV11-1 and TRBJ2-1; D is unclear. From germline, CDR1 is SGHAT and CDR2 FQDESV (reference sequence). The CDR3 is made up of 13 amino acids. Trimming shortened V by 0 bases and J by 6 bases, and 6 bases separated the two germline ends.

The rearrangement uses TRBV28 and TRBJ1-1; perhaps TRBD1 as D (5 bases). The ends were cut back, 5 bases at V and 3 bases at J, with 19 bases in the middle. Germline V lookup: CDR1 MDHEN, CDR2 SYDVKM. This CDR3 region has 16 residues. The CDR3 region has the DNA TGTGCCAGCAGTCCACCAGGGATGGTATTGGACACTGAAGCTTTCTTT. Protein product: CASSPPGMVLDTEAFF.

The V call is TRBV27, the J call TRBJ1-1; D perhaps matches TRBD1 (6 bases). The CDR3 has 17 residues. V lost 5 bases, J lost 0 bases, and 19 bases lay in between. The germline gives CDR1 MNHEY, CDR2 SMNVEV (reference sequence). The CDR3 DNA sequence: TGTGCCAGCAGTAACAATCCGGGACAAAATATGAACACTGAAGCTTTCTTT. Residues: CASSNNPGQNMNTEAFF.

V gene TRBV10-3 combines with J gene TRBJ2-7; 13 bases align to TRBD2. Trimming removed 6 bases from V and 5 bases from J; junction bases left unmatched: 7. This CDR3 has 15 amino acids. Per the germline V gene, CDR1 is ENHRY and CDR2 is SYGVKD. CDR3 sequence reads: CAISRGTSGNDEQYF. The CDR3 DNA sequence: TGTGCCATCAGCCGCGGGACTAGCGGGAACGACGAGCAGTACTTC.

This clone was seen just once. The CDR3 nucleotides read TGTGCCAGCAGTGGACGGGACAGGGGCGAAAAACTGTTTTTT. Protein sequence: CASSGRDRGEKLFF. The chain recombines TRBV6-1 with TRBJ1-4; TRBD1 agrees at 10 bases. Germline trimming cut 4 bases from V and 8 bases from J; bases unmatched to any gene: 4. The CDR3 covers 14 residues. CDR1 is MNHNS and CDR2 is SASEGT in the germline V gene.

This clone has just a few counts. The chain joins TRBV7-9 to TRBJ2-7, with 9 bases that match TRBD1. Germline lookup yields CDR1 SEHNR and CDR2 FQNEAQ (reference sequence). With 5 bases clipped from V and 2 bases from J, the junction kept 4 bases outside the gene matches. There are 14 residues in the CDR3. The CDR3 sequence: CASSQNRGPYEQYF. The CDR3 DNA sequence: TGTGCCAGCAGCCAAAACAGGGGGCCCTACGAGCAGTACTTC.

This sequence joins TRBV6-5 and TRBJ1-1; D not resolved. This CDR3 contains 13 residues. CDR1 and CDR2 (germline): MNHEY, SVGAGI. V was trimmed by 2 bases and J by 1 base, leaving 5 bases between them. CDR3 loop: CASSYTENTEAFF. The CDR3 DNA follows: TGTGCCAGCAGTTACACCGAGAACACTGAAGCTTTCTTT.

The rearrangement joins TRBV28 to TRBJ2-7; D is undetermined. V was cut by 4 bases and J by 1 base, with 8 bases left in between. CDR1 MDHEN and CDR2 SYDVKM come from the germline V gene. This CDR3 is 13 amino acids long. The CDR3 nucleotides are TGTGCCAGCAGTTCCCCCCGGTCCTACGAGCAGTACTTC. This encodes CASSSPRSYEQYF.

The V and J genes are TRBV6-6 and TRBJ2-1; 7 bases fit TRBD2. CDR1 is MNHNY, CDR2 SVGAGI, per germline (reference sequence). This CDR3 is 13 amino acids long. Losses at the gene ends were 6 bases for V and 16 bases for J; bases not matched to a gene: 15. In nucleotides, the CDR3 is TGTGCCAGCAGCCCGGGGAGGGGAGACTGGCTATTCTTC. Translation: CASSPGRGDWLFF.

The V gene is TRBV6-5, the J gene TRBJ2-5; D ambiguous. Trimming removed 3 bases at V and 8 bases at J, with 7 bases between. Germline-derived CDR1 and CDR2 are MNHEY and SVGAGI. The CDR3 runs 11 residues. CDR3 bases: TGTGCCAGCAGTTATGAGGCAACCCAGTACTTC. Translating it yields CASSYEATQYF.

The chain has TRBV7-3 and TRBJ2-1; D may be TRBD2 (5 bases). V lost 3 bases and J lost 7, with 10 bases in between. This CDR3 spans 13 amino acids. Germline CDR1 and CDR2: SGHTA and FQGTGA. The DNA of the CDR3 is TGTGCCAGCAGCTTTCGGACGGGGAATGAGCAGTTCTTC. It is translated as CASSFRTGNEQFF. Complete variable domain (other parts from reference TRBV7-3 and TRBJ2-1): GAGVSQTPSNKVTEKGKYVELRCDPISGHTALYWYRQSLGQGPEFLIYFQGTGAADDSGLPNDRFFAVRPEGSVSTLKIQRTERGDSAVYLCASSFRTGNEQFFGPGTRLTVL.

The genes are TRBV19 and TRBJ1-2, with D possibly TRBD1 on 5 matching bases. CDR3 length: 18 residues. Between the trimmed V and J ends, which lost 6 bases and 0 bases, there was a span of 23 bases. In germline, CDR1 is LNHDA, CDR2 SQIVND (reference sequence). CDR3 sequence reads: CASRGPEMRGRANYGYTF. DNA of the CDR3: TGTGCCAGTAGAGGGCCCGAGATGCGGGGGAGAGCTAACTATGGCTACACCTTC.

This clone was found a few times. For the CDR3, the DNA is TGTGCCAGCAGCTACGTACATTACACCTTC. As protein: CASSYVHYTF. The chain couples TRBV5-8 to TRBJ1-2; no clear D gene. In germline, CDR1 is SGHTS, CDR2 YDEGEE. Between the trimmed V and J ends, which lost 3 bases and 11 bases, there was a span of 8 bases. This CDR3 is built from 10 residues.

The rearrangement joins TRBV19 to TRBJ2-5, with a tentative D call TRBD2 (6 bases). The CDR3 runs to 16 residues. Germline CDR1 LNHDA, CDR2 SQIVND (reference sequence). Trimming stripped 1 base from V and 5 bases from J, with 17 bases between. DNA of the CDR3: TGTGCCAGTAGTATAGGCTTAGGACTAACCGGGGAGACCCAGTACTTC. This codes for CASSIGLGLTGETQYF.